This TCR beta chain was sequenced during a study of T cell repertoires in aging, cancer and after chemotherapy. Study-wide background: About 8.8 million TCR reads were in the whole dataset. Study findings and constraints: In each cancer cohort, median generation probability increased across chemotherapy, suggesting thymic output rebounded.

Rearranged V-D-J TRB sequences were amplified with a mixed TRB-A/B primer pool. TCRdb called the multiplex PCR reads again in MiXCR, with one record for every CDR3 protein. The table has 6,700 or so distinct CDR3 sequences, 22% seen once. Details on this clonotype: The antigen is undetermined.

Amplification of TCR beta used genomic DNA extracted from peripheral blood. Specimen: blood. This receptor was obtained from a human donor with a blood cancer.

CDR3 sequence (DNA): TGCAGTGCCCCCAGGGGAGGGCCTCCTTACGAGCAGTACTTC. This translates into CSAPRGGPPYEQYF. The rearrangement joins TRBV20-1 to TRBJ2-7, with D tentatively TRBD2 (7 bases). V was shortened by 6 bases and J by 4 bases, with 19 bases between the two germline ends. CDR1 is DFQATT, CDR2 SNEGSKA, per germline (reference sequence). The CDR3 length is 14 residues.